This TCR beta chain is drawn from a study of blood T cell repertoires in COVID-19. Study details: Both acute and convalescent COVID-19 samples were obtained from the United States, Italy and Spain. The analysed material was cDNA or gDNA that came from T cells, B-cell-depleted T cells, or PBMCs.

Germline assignment: CDR1 LNHNV and CDR2 YYDKDF (reference sequence). CDR3 length: 15 residues. The V and J ends lost 3 bases and 0 bases respectively, with 10 bases between them. In the original workflow: Quantification of nucleated cells was approximated via reference gene primer amplification. TCRdb keeps only in-frame clones here, not all; method: immunoSEQ multiplex PCR. Clone size and V and J calls were adopted from that table, with D and trimming inferred from the DNA. The sample holds over 60,000 clones; 82% are singletons and the top ten take roughly an eighth. Source material: peripheral blood. This rearrangement joins TRBV15 to TRBJ2-3; possible D gene TRBD2, 6 bases. The clonotype was recovered from a woman older than 75 with acute or convalescent COVID-19. CDR3 sequence reads: CATSSIGGSTDTQYF. The CDR3, as DNA: TGTGCCACCAGCAGTATCGGGGGTAGCACAGATACGCAGTATTTT.